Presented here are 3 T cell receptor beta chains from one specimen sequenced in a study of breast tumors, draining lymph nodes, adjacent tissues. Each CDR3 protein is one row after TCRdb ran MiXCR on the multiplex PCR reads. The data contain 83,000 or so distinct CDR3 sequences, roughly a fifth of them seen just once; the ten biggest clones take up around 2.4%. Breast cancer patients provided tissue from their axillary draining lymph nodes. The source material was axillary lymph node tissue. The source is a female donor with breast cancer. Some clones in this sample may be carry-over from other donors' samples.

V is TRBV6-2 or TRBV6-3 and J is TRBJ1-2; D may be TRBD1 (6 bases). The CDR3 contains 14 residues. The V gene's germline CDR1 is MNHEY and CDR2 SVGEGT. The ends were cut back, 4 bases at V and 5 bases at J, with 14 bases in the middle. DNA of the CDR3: TGTGCCAGCAGTTCTGACAGCAGGGGATATGGCTACACCTTC. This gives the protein CASSSDSRGYGYTF.

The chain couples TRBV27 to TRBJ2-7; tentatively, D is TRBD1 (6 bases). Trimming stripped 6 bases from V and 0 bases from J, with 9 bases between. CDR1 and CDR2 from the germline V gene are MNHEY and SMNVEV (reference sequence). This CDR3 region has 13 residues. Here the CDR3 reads CASRMTGSYEQYF. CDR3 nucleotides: TGTGCCAGCAGGATGACAGGCTCCTACGAGCAGTACTTC.

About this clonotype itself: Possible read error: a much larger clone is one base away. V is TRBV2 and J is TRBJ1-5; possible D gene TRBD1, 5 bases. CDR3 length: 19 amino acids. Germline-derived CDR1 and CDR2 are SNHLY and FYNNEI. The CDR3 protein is CASSTLRGAGDYSNRPQHF. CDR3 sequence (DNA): TGTGCCAGCAGCACCCTACGAGGGGCGGGGGATTATAGCAATCGGCCCCAGCATTTT.